This T cell receptor beta chain was captured by sequencing in a study of blood T cell repertoires in COVID-19. TCRdb's table, derived via immunoSEQ multiplex PCR, lists solely in-frame clones and lacks some. Here the sample spans 300,000 to 450,000 clones, roughly nine tenths being singletons. The CDR3 runs to 10 residues. V was shortened by 0 bases and J by 12 bases, with 8 bases between the two germline ends. Germline assignment: CDR1 SQVTM and CDR2 ANQGSEA. The receptor comes from a man younger than 35 who had recovered from COVID-19. The chain joins TRBV29-1 to TRBJ1-2; D is undetermined. The sample was PBMCs or T cells enriched from blood (not recorded which). The CDR3 DNA reads TGCAGCGTTGAAGATCCCGTAAACACCTTC. This gives the protein CSVEDPVNTF.